This TCR beta chain was found in a study of long-term antiretroviral therapy in people with HIV. Findings and limits, study-wide: HIV repertoires had narrower CDR3 length ranges than controls. In samples taken after ART, diversity increased but remained below transplant donor control levels.

CDR3 length: 14 residues. Looked up from germline, CDR1 is SGHRS and CDR2 is YFSETQ. Trimming took off 0 bases at V and 4 bases at J, with 10 bases between the two ends. Each donor provided at least one pre-ART PBMC sample and at least two post-ART PBMC samples. The libraries were made with immunoSEQ v3.0 at survey level. Measured with immunoSEQ multiplex PCR; TCRdb has only the in-frame clones, and not every one. In the table there are about 25,000 clones, 76% of which are singletons. A remark on this clone: The antigen is undetermined.

This receptor was obtained from a woman aged 40 to 50 with HIV. The sample was unsorted PBMCs, taken 0.5 years after starting antiretroviral therapy. The chain carries TRBV5-1 and TRBJ1-2; D not certain. The CDR3 sequence: CASSLEGTGYGYTF. For the CDR3, the DNA is TGCGCCAGCAGCTTGGAAGGTACCGGCTATGGCTACACCTTC.